A selection of T cell receptor beta chains follows, all from one sample in a study of T cell responses to AZD1222 COVID-19 vaccine. The repertoire was sequenced with immunoSEQ multiplex PCR; TCRdb's copy has only in-frame clones and lacks some. The sample holds 130,000 or so clones, roughly 90% seen once. Sequenced material: peripheral blood, taken on day 0 of AZD1222 vaccination. Source of these receptors: an adult in good health. The conserved cysteine and the conserved F or W are not part of the CDR3 here. A D gene is named only where the DNA matches it firmly.

cdr3_length	d_call	v_call	j_call	cdr3_aa
13	TRBD2	TRBV4-2	TRBJ2-1	ASSQGLAGEDEQF
14	TRBD2	TRBV4-2	TRBJ2-3	ASSPRLAADSDTQY
10	TRBD1	TRBV19	TRBJ1-5	ARDRGDQPQH
11	-	TRBV2	TRBJ2-2	ASRDTNTGELF
9	-	TRBV20-1	TRBJ2-7	SASSIPVVY
13	-	TRBV9	TRBJ1-2	ASSAQVRLDSGYT
11	-	TRBV15	TRBJ2-1	ATALGSYNEQF
15	TRBD2	TRBV7-8	TRBJ2-2	ASSPDSTSGRAPGLF
14	TRBD1	TRBV27	TRBJ1-4	ASSPSGWVRGEKLF
9	-	TRBV6-6	TRBJ2-1	ASSNYPEQF
14	TRBD1	TRBV11-3	TRBJ1-4	ASSPKPGQAGEKLF
14	-	TRBV7-9	TRBJ1-2	ASSPRATVTEGGYT
15	TRBD1	TRBV19	TRBJ1-1	ASRATGGLNTDTEAF
13	-	TRBV7-8	TRBJ2-7	ASSPRLDSSYEQY
15	TRBD2	TRBV28	TRBJ2-3	ASSSPFGLADTDTQY
12	-	TRBV28	TRBJ2-7	ASSLSNRVNEQY
14	-	TRBV10-3	TRBJ2-2	AISRHRGGNTGELF
16	-	TRBV12-5	TRBJ2-1	ASGLVAPTGLQDNEQF
16	TRBD2	TRBV5-1	TRBJ2-2	ASSTTGTSGRSTGELF
11	-	TRBV12-3/TRBV12-4	TRBJ2-5	ASSLWGQETQY
11	-	TRBV12-5	TRBJ1-1	ASERGLNTEAF
8	-	TRBV20-1	TRBJ2-1	SGRSNEQF
12	-	TRBV27	TRBJ2-7	ASSLAGGTYEQY
10	-	TRBV27	TRBJ2-2	ASSENTGELF
8	-	TRBV20-1	TRBJ2-7	SARTYEQY
11	-	TRBV6-5	TRBJ1-3	ASSRNVGNTIY
11	-	TRBV12-3/TRBV12-4	TRBJ2-1	ASSLNRWNEQF
12	TRBD2	TRBV7-6	TRBJ2-3	ASSSSGRGDTQY
13	-	TRBV6-1	TRBJ1-6	ASSEATGRPSPLH
15	TRBD1	TRBV7-9	TRBJ1-4	ASSLGIQGSSNEKLF
13	-	TRBV5-1	TRBJ2-1	ASSLDPAPLNEQF
13	-	TRBV6-6	TRBJ2-6	ASSRGGSGANVLT
16	TRBD1	TRBV2	TRBJ2-2	ASILTPDRGRNTGELF
11	TRBD2	TRBV29-1	TRBJ2-1	SVPVPGGVEQF
14	TRBD2	TRBV5-1	TRBJ2-5	ASSLAGTSFGETQY
14	-	TRBV15	TRBJ1-3	ATSRDGGGVGNTIY
13	TRBD1	TRBV9	TRBJ1-2	ASSRGTGEGYGYT
12	TRBD1	TRBV25-1	TRBJ2-1	ASRTGGSYNEQF
14	TRBD1	TRBV28	TRBJ1-6	ASSSHRTGLDSPLH
12	-	TRBV7-9	TRBJ1-1	ASSLPQRNTEAF
14	TRBD1	TRBV5-1	TRBJ1-4	ASSFGDREDHEKLF
11	TRBD1	TRBV28	TRBJ2-7	ASSPRDRLEQY
15	TRBD1	TRBV15	TRBJ2-7	ATSRGRPGQGIYEQY